This T cell receptor (beta chain) was captured in a study of T-cell reconstitution after alpha-beta-depleted transplantation in children (TCRdb year 2016). With regard to the full study: Using TCR repertoire profiling, the study followed T-cell immune reconstitution in a quantitative way in children after TCRalphabeta/CD19-depleted allogeneic hematopoietic cell transplantation. What the research found in general, with its limitations: Over the following months the frequencies of hyperexpanded clones went down, and after one year T-cell counts and TCRbeta diversity were mostly credited to newly produced T cells. In some patients, high TCRbeta diversity at day 60 was attributed to recipient T cells and intrathymic progenitors that had survived conditioning. Apparently early alphabetaT-cell count recovery about two months after transplant reportedly relied on only several hundred rapidly expanded clones derived from non-depleted graft cells.

Unmatched junction bases come to 12, with V trimmed by 8 bases and J by 2 bases. According to the germline V gene, CDR1 reads MGHDK and CDR2 reads SYGVNS. Inclusive of the bounding cysteine and phenylalanine, the CDR3 is 17 residues long. The only DNA kept is the CDR3, 51 bases in frame from the first base. This clonotype was observed many times. Its specific antigen is unknown. Base qualities are not provided; no much larger clone lies one nucleotide away. The time point label of this sample denotes: day 60 (about 2 months) after transplantation. Explained via the paper, the treatment or condition label denotes: allogeneic hematopoietic cell transplantation with graft depleted of TCRalphabeta T cells and CD19 B cells. TCRalphabeta/CD19-depleted allogeneic hematopoietic cell grafts were given to the transplant recipients, all of whom were children. The library was made by PCR. Sequencer: Illumina HiSeq 2500. To normalize quantification of the TCRbeta repertoire, the TCR libraries were built with molecular barcoding that relied on unique molecular identifiers. TCRdb took the public reads, trimmed them with fastp at Q25, ran MiXCR for clone calling and kept in-frame beta chains. Each CDR3 protein gets just one entry, which takes the most common genes and DNA from the rows behind it. For this sample there are 7,500 to 10,000 distinct CDR3 sequences; roughly 13% appear just once. The ten largest account for about half of the sample.

The chain is made from TRBV25-1 and TRBJ2-3, and TRBD2 matches 11 of the central bases. The starting material was PBMCs, mostly from graft donor cells, obtained 60 days after TCRalphabeta/CD19-depleted stem cell transplant. This receptor was identified in a patient under 10 years old who had a stem cell transplant for inherited bone marrow failure, so the T cells may come from the graft donor. CDR3 loop: CASGGTGLAEDTDTQYF. Here is the DNA: TGTGCCAGCGGCGGAACGGGACTAGCGGAAGACACAGATACGCAGTATTTT.